This T cell receptor (beta chain) was sequenced in a study of shared clonotypes between healthy human individuals. Into CD45RA+ naive and CD45RA-negative memory subsets, the CD4+ cells were split. In germline, CDR1 is SGHDT, CDR2 YYEEEE. V was shortened by 1 base and J by 4 bases, with 17 bases between the two germline ends. The CDR3 spans 17 residues. Samples underwent the assay at deep level. Only in-frame clones appear in the TCRdb table, and some are missing; sequencing was by immunoSEQ multiplex PCR. The sample records 600,000 to 800,000 clones, 72% being singletons. Findings and limits, study-wide: Compared with clonotypes that all four donors shared, non-shared clonotypes had lower generation probabilities.

As regards this clone: Its antigen remains unknown.

The chain links TRBV5-6 to TRBJ1-4, with D perhaps matching TRBD1 (6 bases). Input material: memory CD4+ T cells sorted from blood. Noted subset: CD45RA-negative fraction. This clonotype originated in a woman in her twenties or thirties in good health. In DNA, the CDR3 is TGTGCCAGCAGCTTGTTTGCCAAGGGGGTTAATAATGAAAAACTGTTTTTT. Translation: CASSLFAKGVNNEKLFF.